The present entry profiles one T cell receptor beta chain with its context. The data were obtained in a study of shared clonotypes between healthy human individuals. This CDR3 has 16 amino acids. In germline, CDR1 is MNHEY, CDR2 SMNVEV (reference sequence). V lost 0 bases, J lost 7 bases, and 9 bases stayed unmatched. The method was immunoSEQ multiplex PCR; TCRdb's version includes in-frame clones alone and lacks a portion of them. Here the sample spans roughly 2,300,000 clones, 85% to 95% being singletons. This TCR derives from a man aged 18 to 30 in good health. Some clones in this sample may be carry-over from other donors' samples. Sequences were obtained from naive CD4+ T cells from PBMCs. Subset here: CD45RA+ positively selected. The rearrangement joins TRBV27 to TRBJ2-5; TRBD1 matches at 9 bases. CDR3 sequence (DNA): TGTGCCAGCAGTTTATCGAGGAACAGGGGGCTGGGGACCCAGTACTTC. Translation gives CASSLSRNRGLGTQYF.